This T cell receptor (beta chain) appears in the sequencing data of a study of shared clonotypes between healthy human individuals. The study, taken as a whole, reports: Naive CD4 clonotypes were shared across several donors at about 5.3%. Among the subsets, naive ones generally showed larger estimated richness than memory ones.

The assay used deep level. Sequencing used immunoSEQ multiplex PCR; TCRdb keeps in-frame clones, though not all of them. The sample has 1,500,000 or so clones; around 95% are singletons. The donor cohort consisted entirely of Caucasian adults residing in Nashville, Tennessee. The CDR3 runs 14 residues. Germline assignment: CDR1 MDHEN and CDR2 SYDVKM. Trimming took 5 bases from V and 5 from J, leaving 15 bases between them. This clone has only a few counts. Its matching antigen is unknown. The sample consisted of naive CD4+ T cells sorted from blood. The subset denotes: CD45RA+ positively selected. The rearrangement joins TRBV28 to TRBJ2-5; perhaps TRBD1 as D (5 bases). This clonotype was sampled from a man younger than 45 in good health. The CDR3: CASSVDTPSETQYF. As DNA, the CDR3 is TGTGCCAGCAGTGTGGACACACCCAGCGAGACCCAGTACTTC.